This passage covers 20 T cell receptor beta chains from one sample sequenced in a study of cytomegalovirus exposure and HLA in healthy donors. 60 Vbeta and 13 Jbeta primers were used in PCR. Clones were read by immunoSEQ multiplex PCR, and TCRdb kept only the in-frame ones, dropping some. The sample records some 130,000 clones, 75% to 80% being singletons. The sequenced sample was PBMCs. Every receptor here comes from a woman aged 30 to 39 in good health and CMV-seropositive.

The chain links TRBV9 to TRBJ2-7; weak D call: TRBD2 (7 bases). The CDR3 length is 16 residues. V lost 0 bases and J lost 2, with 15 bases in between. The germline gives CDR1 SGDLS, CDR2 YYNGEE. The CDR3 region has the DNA TGTGCCAGCAGCGTAGAGGGGGGGGCGGGGGCCTACGAGCAGTACTTC. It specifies CASSVEGGAGAYEQYF.

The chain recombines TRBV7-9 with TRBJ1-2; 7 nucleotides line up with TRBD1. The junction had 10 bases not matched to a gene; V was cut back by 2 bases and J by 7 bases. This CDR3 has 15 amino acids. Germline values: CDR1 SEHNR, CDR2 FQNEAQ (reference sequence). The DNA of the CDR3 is TGTGCCAGCAGCTTACCCTTGGACAGGCTAGCTGGCTACACCTTC. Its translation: CASSLPLDRLAGYTF.

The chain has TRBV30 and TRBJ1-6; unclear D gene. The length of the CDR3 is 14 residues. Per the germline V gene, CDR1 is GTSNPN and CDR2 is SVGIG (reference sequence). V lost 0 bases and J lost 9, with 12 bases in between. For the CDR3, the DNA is TGTGCCTGGAGTGTACACCTGAGGAGTTCACCCCTCCACTTT. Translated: CAWSVHLRSSPLHF.

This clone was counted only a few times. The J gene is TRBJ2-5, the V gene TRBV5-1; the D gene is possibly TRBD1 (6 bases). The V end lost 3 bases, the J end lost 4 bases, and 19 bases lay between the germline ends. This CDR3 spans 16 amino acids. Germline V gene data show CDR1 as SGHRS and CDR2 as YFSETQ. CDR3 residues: CASSSDPTGLGETQYF. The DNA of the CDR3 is TGCGCCAGCAGCTCGGACCCCACAGGGCTGGGAGAGACCCAGTACTTC.

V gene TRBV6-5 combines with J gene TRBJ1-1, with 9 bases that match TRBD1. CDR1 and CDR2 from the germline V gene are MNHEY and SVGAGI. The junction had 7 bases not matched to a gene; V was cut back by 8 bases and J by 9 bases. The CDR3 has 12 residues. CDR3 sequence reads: CASWSGTGKAFF. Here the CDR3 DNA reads TGTGCCAGCTGGTCCGGGACAGGGAAAGCTTTCTTT.

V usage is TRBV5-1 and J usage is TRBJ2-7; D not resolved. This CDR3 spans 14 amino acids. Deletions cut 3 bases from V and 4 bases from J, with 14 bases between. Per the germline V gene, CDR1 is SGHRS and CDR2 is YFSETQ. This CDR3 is CASSSTSSPYEQYF. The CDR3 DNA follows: TGCGCCAGCAGCTCGACATCTTCACCTTACGAGCAGTACTTC.

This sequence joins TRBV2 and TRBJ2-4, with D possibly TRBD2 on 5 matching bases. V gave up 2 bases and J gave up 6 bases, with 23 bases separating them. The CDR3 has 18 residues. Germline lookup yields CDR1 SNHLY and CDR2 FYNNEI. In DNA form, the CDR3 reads TGTGCCAGCAGTGAATCGTGGGAGATTGCCCTAAGGGCAAACATTCAGTACTTC. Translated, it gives CASSESWEIALRANIQYF.

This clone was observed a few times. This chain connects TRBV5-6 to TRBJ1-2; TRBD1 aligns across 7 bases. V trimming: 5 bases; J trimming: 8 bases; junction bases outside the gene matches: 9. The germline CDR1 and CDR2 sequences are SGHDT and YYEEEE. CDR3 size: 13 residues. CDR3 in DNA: TGTGCCAGCAGAGACAGGGTGAGAGAGGGCTACACCTTC. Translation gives CASRDRVREGYTF.

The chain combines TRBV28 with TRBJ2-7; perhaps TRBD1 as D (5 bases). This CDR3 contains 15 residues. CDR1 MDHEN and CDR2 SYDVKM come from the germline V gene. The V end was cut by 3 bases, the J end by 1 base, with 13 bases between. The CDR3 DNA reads TGTGCCAGCAGTTTCCCGCAGGGAAGGTCCTACGAGCAGTACTTC. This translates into CASSFPQGRSYEQYF.

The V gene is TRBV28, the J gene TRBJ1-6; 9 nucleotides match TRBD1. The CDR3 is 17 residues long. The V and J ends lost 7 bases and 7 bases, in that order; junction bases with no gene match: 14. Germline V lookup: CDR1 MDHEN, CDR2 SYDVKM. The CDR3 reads CASKPAGGTGRNSPLHF. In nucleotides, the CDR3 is TGTGCCAGCAAACCTGCGGGCGGGACAGGGAGGAATTCACCCCTCCACTTT.

The CDR3 region is CASSSTGEEQYF. CDR3 nucleotides: TGCGCCAGCAGCTCCACAGGGGAAGAGCAGTACTTC. The chain links TRBV5-1 to TRBJ2-7; 7 positions agree with TRBD1. The CDR3 length is 12 residues. J gave up 7 bases and V 3 bases, and 4 bases lay outside the gene matches. CDR1 is SGHRS and CDR2 is YFSETQ in the germline V gene. Complete variable domain (other parts from reference TRBV5-1 and TRBJ2-7): KAGVTQTPRYLIKTRGQQVTLSCSPISGHRSVSWYQQTPGQGLQFLFEYFSETQRNKGNFPGRFSGRQFSNSRSEMNVSTLELGDSALYLCASSSTGEEQYFGPGTRLTVT.

CDR3 loop: CASSLTSTGQAYEQYF. DNA of the CDR3: TGTGCCAGCAGTTTAACCTCGACAGGGCAGGCCTACGAGCAGTACTTC. The genes are TRBV27 and TRBJ2-5, with TRBD1 matching over 7 bases. The closer fit of TRBJ2-7 to the DNA end suggests the J call may be wrong. This CDR3 has 16 residues. Germline V CDR1 and CDR2: MNHEY, SMNVEV (reference sequence).

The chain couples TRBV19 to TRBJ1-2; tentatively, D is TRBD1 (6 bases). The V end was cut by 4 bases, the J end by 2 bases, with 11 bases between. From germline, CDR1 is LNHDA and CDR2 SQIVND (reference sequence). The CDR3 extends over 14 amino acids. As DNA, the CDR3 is TGTGCCAGTAGTAAATCGGACAGAAACTATGGCTACACCTTC. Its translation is CASSKSDRNYGYTF.

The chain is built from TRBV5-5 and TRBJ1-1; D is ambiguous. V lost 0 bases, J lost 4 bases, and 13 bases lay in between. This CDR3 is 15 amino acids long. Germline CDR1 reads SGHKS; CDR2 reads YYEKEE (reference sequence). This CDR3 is CASSLASGGTTEAFF. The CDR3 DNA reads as TGTGCCAGCAGCTTGGCTAGCGGCGGAACCACTGAAGCTTTCTTT.

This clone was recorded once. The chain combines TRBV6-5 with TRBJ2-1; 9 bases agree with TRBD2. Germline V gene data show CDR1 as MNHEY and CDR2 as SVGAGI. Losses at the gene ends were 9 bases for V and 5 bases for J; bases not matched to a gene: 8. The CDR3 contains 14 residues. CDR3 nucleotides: TGTGCCAGTAGATTAGCGGGGGCGAACAATGAGCAGTTCTTC. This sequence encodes CASRLAGANNEQFF.

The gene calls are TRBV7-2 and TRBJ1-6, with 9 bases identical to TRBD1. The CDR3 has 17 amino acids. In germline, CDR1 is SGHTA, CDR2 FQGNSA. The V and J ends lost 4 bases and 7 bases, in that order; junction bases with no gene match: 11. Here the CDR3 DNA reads TGTGCCAGCAGCTCAAAAGGACAGGGGATGGGCAATTCACCCCTCCACTTT. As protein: CASSSKGQGMGNSPLHF.

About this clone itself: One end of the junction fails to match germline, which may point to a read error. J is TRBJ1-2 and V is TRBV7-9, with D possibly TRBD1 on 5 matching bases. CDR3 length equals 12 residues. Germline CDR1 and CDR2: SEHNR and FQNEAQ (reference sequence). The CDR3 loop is CSSSPGLGGYTF. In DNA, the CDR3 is TGTTCCAGCAGCCCGGGACTTGGAGGCTACACCTTC.

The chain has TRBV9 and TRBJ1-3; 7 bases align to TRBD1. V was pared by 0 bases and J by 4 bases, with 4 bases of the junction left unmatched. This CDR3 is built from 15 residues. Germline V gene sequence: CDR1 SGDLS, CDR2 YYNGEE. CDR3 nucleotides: TGTGCCAGCAGCGTAGAACCGGGACAGGGAAACACCATATATTTT. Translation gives CASSVEPGQGNTIYF.

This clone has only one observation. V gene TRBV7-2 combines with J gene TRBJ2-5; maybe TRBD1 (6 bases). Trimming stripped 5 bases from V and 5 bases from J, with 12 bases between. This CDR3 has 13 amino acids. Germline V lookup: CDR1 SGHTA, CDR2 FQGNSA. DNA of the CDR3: TGTGCCAGCAGCAACAGGGCTGGGGAGACCCAGTACTTC. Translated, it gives CASSNRAGETQYF.

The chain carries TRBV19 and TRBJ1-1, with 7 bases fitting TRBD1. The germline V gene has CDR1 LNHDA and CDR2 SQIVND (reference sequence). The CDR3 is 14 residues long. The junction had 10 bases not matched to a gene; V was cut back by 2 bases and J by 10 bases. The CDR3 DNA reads TGTGCCAGTAGTATACCGAACCAGGGGGTGAGAGCTTTCTTT. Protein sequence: CASSIPNQGVRAFF.